Listed below are T cell receptor beta chains from one sample, sequenced in a study of early T cells in non-severe SARS-CoV-2 infection. TCRdb passed the 5' RACE reads through MiXCR, listing each CDR3 protein once. This table has over 25,000 distinct CDR3 sequences, 5.5% to 8% appearing once. Material for sequencing was whole blood. These receptors originate from an adult who was a healthcare worker with PCR-confirmed SARS-CoV-2 infection or an uninfected control (not recorded which). Each CDR3 is given with its conserved first and last residue. Each record gives: clone size, J gene, D gene, CDR3 length, V gene, CDR3 protein, CDR3 DNA. The D gene is left open where the match is weak. The size field is filled for only some rows; it gives once, few, many or a size class.

>many|TRBJ2-1|.|15|TRBV7-2
CASSWTPSSYNEQFF
TGTGCCAGCAGCTGGACTCCTAGCTCCTACAATGAGCAGTTCTTC
>.|TRBJ2-2|.|14|TRBV19
CASIRSSGTGELFF
TGCGCCAGTATCAGGAGTTCCGGCACCGGGGAGCTGTTTTTT
>many|TRBJ1-2|.|16|TRBV6-5
CASTRGGADSDYGYTF
TGTGCCAGCACTCGCGGGGGGGCGGATAGTGACTATGGCTACACCTTC
>few|TRBJ1-5|.|16|TRBV7-3
CASSCHPGHYVQPQHF
TGTGCCAGCAGCTGTCACCCGGGACACTACGTTCAGCCCCAGCATTTT
>many|TRBJ2-7|TRBD2|14|TRBV6-5
CASHSGEGANEQYF
TGTGCCAGCCATAGCGGGGAGGGCGCTAACGAGCAGTACTTC
>.|TRBJ2-5|.|14|TRBV6-6
CASSARDLRETQYF
TGTGCCAGCAGTGCAAGGGACCTGCGGGAGACCCAGTACTTC
>.|TRBJ2-3|TRBD2|19|TRBV12-5
CASGLDAAGVAGVPDTQYF
TGTGCTAGTGGTTTGGACGCCGCAGGGGTAGCGGGAGTGCCAGATACGCAGTATTTT
>few|TRBJ2-7|.|10|TRBV30
CAWRDYEQYF
TGTGCCTGGAGGGACTACGAGCAGTACTTC
>.|TRBJ2-3|TRBD2|14|TRBV20-1
CSARTSASTDTQYF
TGCAGTGCCAGGACTAGCGCTAGCACAGATACGCAGTATTTT
>many|TRBJ2-2|.|14|TRBV29-1
CSAQTTGGTGELFF
TGCAGCGCGCAAACGACCGGCGGGACCGGGGAGCTGTTTTTT
>.|TRBJ2-7|TRBD1|13|TRBV28
CASSRDSPYEQYF
TGTGCCAGCAGTCGGGACAGCCCTTACGAGCAGTACTTC
>.|TRBJ1-4|TRBD1|13|TRBV2
CAAPGPGGEKLFF
TGTGCCGCTCCGGGTCCAGGGGGAGAAAAACTGTTTTTT
>many|TRBJ1-5|.|16|TRBV5-1
CASSLVPGVGNQPQHF
TGCGCCAGCAGCTTGGTCCCAGGGGTAGGCAATCAGCCCCAGCATTTT
>many|TRBJ2-1|.|11|TRBV27
CASSLGYEQFF
TGTGCCAGCAGTTTAGGCTATGAGCAGTTCTTC
>many|TRBJ2-2|.|15|TRBV27
CASSPRASETGELFF
TGTGCCAGCAGTCCAAGGGCTAGCGAGACGGGGGAGCTGTTTTTT
>.|TRBJ2-7|.|14|TRBV11-3
CASSLAGHSYEQYF
TGTGCCAGCAGCTTAGCGGGTCATTCCTACGAGCAGTACTTC
>.|TRBJ1-1|.|13|TRBV29-1
CSVEEGSNTEAFF
TGCAGCGTTGAAGAGGGATCGAACACTGAAGCTTTCTTT
>.|TRBJ2-5|.|12|TRBV20-1
CSASRLRETQYF
TGCAGTGCTAGTAGGCTCAGAGAGACCCAGTACTTC
>many|TRBJ2-5|TRBD2|15|TRBV11-3
CASSTRLAGEETQYF
TGTGCCAGCAGCACCAGACTAGCGGGAGAGGAGACCCAGTACTTC
>many|TRBJ2-3|.|13|TRBV5-4
CASSLSVTDTQYF
TGTGCCAGCAGCTTGAGCGTCACAGATACGCAGTATTTT
>few|TRBJ2-7|.|13|TRBV4-1
CASSQGMRHEQYF
TGCGCCAGCAGCCAAGGAATGAGACACGAGCAGTACTTC
>few|TRBJ2-1|.|13|TRBV5-4
CASSFREYNEQFF
TGTGCCAGCAGCTTTCGGGAATACAATGAGCAGTTCTTC
>.|TRBJ2-7|.|11|TRBV4-1
CASSLNGEQYF
TGCGCCAGCAGCCTTAACGGGGAGCAGTACTTC
>few|TRBJ1-2|.|16|TRBV18
CASSPPLNTANYGYTF
TGTGCCAGCTCACCACCGCTCAATACAGCTAACTATGGCTACACCTTC
>many|TRBJ2-3|TRBD2|14|TRBV27
CASSLGLAGDTQYF
TGTGCCAGCAGTTTGGGACTAGCGGGGGATACGCAGTATTTT
>.|TRBJ2-1|.|11|TRBV7-9
CASSRNNEQFF
TGTGCCAGCAGTCGGAACAATGAGCAGTTCTTC
>many|TRBJ2-7|.|15|TRBV6-5
CASTFGQSRSYEQYF
TGTGCCAGCACGTTTGGGCAGTCGCGCTCCTACGAGCAGTACTTC
>many|TRBJ2-1|TRBD2|17|TRBV19
CASSISASGFFYNEQFF
TGTGCCAGTAGTATCTCCGCTAGCGGGTTTTTCTACAATGAGCAGTTCTTC
>few|TRBJ2-5|.|15|TRBV7-8
CASSSLRDPQETQYF
TGTGCCAGCAGCTCCCTGCGGGACCCGCAAGAGACCCAGTACTTC
>many|TRBJ1-2|TRBD1|14|TRBV6-1
CASTTGAKNYGYTF
TGTGCCAGCACTACAGGGGCGAAAAACTATGGCTACACCTTC
>many|TRBJ2-3|.|14|TRBV5-4
CASNIPGRTDTQYF
TGTGCCAGCAACATACCGGGGCGAACAGATACGCAGTATTTT
>many|TRBJ1-1|.|15|TRBV20-1
CSARALGGLNTEAFF
TGCAGTGCTAGGGCCCTCGGAGGCCTGAACACTGAAGCTTTCTTT
>many|TRBJ2-1|.|15|TRBV15
CATSRDSGGYNEQFF
TGTGCCACCAGCAGAGATTCCGGAGGATACAATGAGCAGTTCTTC
>many|TRBJ2-1|.|14|TRBV3-1
CASSGPPALGEQFF
TGTGCCAGCAGCGGGCCTCCCGCCCTTGGTGAGCAGTTCTTC
>medium-sized|TRBJ2-1|TRBD2|16|TRBV11-2
CASSPRLAGGRNEQFF
TGTGCCAGCAGCCCGCGACTAGCGGGAGGGCGGAATGAGCAGTTCTTC
>many|TRBJ2-2|TRBD1|15|TRBV2
CASSAHTGEIGELFF
TGTGCCAGCAGTGCGCACACAGGGGAGATCGGGGAGCTGTTTTTT
>many|TRBJ2-3|.|13|TRBV20-1
CSAPSLSTDTQYF
TGCAGTGCTCCGTCGTTATCCACAGATACGCAGTATTTT
>many|TRBJ2-6|.|14|TRBV28
CASSPLSGANVLTF
TGTGCCAGCAGTCCGCTATCTGGGGCCAACGTCCTGACTTTC
>.|TRBJ2-7|.|13|TRBV5-1
CASSLGYSYEQYF
TGCGCCAGCAGCTTGGGCTACAGCTACGAGCAGTACTTC
>many|TRBJ1-2|.|19|TRBV20-1
CSARDFQGTLPRGDYGYTF
TGCAGTGCTAGAGATTTTCAGGGGACCTTACCCCGAGGAGACTATGGCTACACCTTC
>many|TRBJ1-4|.|12|TRBV28
CASSLAGEKLFF
TGTGCCAGTAGCTTAGCCGGGGAAAAACTGTTTTTT
>many|TRBJ1-4|.|13|TRBV30
CAWRGQGNEKLFF
TGTGCCTGGAGGGGCCAGGGGAATGAAAAACTGTTTTTT
>many|TRBJ1-2|.|13|TRBV3-1
CASSPRGDRGYTF
TGTGCCAGCAGCCCGAGGGGAGACAGGGGCTACACCTTC
>medium-sized|TRBJ1-6|.|14|TRBV9
CASSTQSQGSPLHF
TGTGCCAGCAGCACGCAAAGTCAAGGATCACCCCTCCACTTT
>.|TRBJ1-2|.|14|TRBV5-1
CASSLDPEAYGYTF
TGCGCCAGCAGCTTGGACCCAGAAGCCTATGGCTACACCTTC
>.|TRBJ2-5|TRBD2|19|TRBV28
CASSLLLLAGYQDQETQYF
TGTGCCAGCAGTTTACTTCTTCTAGCGGGGTACCAAGATCAAGAGACCCAGTACTTC
>many|TRBJ2-1|TRBD2|17|TRBV24-1
CATSDLSTSGGYNEQFF
TGTGCCACCAGTGATTTGTCGACTAGCGGGGGGTACAATGAGCAGTTCTTC
>many|TRBJ2-1|TRBD2|14|TRBV2
CASSSGVVYNEQFF
TGTGCCAGCAGTAGCGGGGTCGTATACAATGAGCAGTTCTTC